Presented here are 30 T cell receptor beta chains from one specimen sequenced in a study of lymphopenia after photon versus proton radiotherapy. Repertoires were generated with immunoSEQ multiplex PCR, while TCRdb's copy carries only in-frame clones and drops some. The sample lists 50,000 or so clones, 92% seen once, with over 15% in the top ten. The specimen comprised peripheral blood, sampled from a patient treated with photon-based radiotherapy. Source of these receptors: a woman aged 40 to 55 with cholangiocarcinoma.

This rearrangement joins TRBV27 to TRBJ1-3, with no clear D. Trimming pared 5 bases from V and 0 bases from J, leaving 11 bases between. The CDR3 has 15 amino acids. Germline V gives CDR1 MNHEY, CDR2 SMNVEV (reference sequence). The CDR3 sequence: CASSVGRSSGNTIYF. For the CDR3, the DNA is TGTGCCAGCAGTGTCGGACGGAGCTCTGGAAACACCATATATTTT.

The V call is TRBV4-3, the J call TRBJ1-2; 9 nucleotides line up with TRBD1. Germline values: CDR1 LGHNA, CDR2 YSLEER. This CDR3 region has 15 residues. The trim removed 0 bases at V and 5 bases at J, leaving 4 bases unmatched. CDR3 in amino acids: CASSQDTGTGYGYTF. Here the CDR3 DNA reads TGCGCCAGCAGCCAAGATACCGGGACAGGGTATGGCTACACCTTC.

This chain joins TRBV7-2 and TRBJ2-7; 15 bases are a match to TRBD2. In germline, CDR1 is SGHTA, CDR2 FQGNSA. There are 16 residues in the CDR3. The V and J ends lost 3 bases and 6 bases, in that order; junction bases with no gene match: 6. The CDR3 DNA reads TGTGCCAGCAGCTTGGGGGGACTAGCGGGAGGTCGCGAGCAGTACTTC. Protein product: CASSLGGLAGGREQYF.

In DNA form, the CDR3 reads TGCGCCAGCAGCCAAGAGGGGTTCGGGGCCAACGTCCTGACTTTC. Residues: CASSQEGFGANVLTF. The chain is built from TRBV4-1 and TRBJ2-6; D gene unclear. Deletions cut 0 bases from V and 4 bases from J, with 7 bases between. In germline, CDR1 is MGHRA, CDR2 YSYEKL. This CDR3 has 15 residues.

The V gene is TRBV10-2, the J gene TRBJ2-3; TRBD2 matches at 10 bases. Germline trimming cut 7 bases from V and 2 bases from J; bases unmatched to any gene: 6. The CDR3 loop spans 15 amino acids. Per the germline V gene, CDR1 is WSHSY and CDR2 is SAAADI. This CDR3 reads CASTAAGGVTDTQYF. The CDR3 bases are TGCGCCAGCACGGCAGCGGGGGGGGTCACAGATACGCAGTATTTT.

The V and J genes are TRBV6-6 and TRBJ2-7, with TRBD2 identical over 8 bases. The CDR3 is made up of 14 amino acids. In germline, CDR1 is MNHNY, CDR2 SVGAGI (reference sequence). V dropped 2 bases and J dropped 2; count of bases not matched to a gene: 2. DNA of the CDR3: TGTGCCAGCAGTTACCGTAGCGGGACCTACGAGCAGTACTTC. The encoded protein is CASSYRSGTYEQYF.

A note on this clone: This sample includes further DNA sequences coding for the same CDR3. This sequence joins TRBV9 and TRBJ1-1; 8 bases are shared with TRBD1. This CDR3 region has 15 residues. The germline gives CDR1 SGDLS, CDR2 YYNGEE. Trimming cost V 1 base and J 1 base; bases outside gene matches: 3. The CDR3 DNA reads TGTGCCAGCAGCGTACTAGGGACAGGGAACACTGAAGCTTTCTTT. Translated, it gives CASSVLGTGNTEAFF.

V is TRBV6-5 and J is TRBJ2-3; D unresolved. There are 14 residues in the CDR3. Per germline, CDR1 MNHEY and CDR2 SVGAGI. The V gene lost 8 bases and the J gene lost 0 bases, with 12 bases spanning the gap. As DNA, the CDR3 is TGTGCCAGCGTCGGCCTTCCAAGCACAGATACGCAGTATTTT. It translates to CASVGLPSTDTQYF.

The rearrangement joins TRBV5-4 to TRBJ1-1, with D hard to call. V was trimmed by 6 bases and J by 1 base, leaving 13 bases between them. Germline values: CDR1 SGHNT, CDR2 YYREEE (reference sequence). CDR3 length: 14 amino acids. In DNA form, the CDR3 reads TGTGCCAGCACCGAAAAGGGTGGGAACACTGAAGCTTTCTTT. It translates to CASTEKGGNTEAFF.

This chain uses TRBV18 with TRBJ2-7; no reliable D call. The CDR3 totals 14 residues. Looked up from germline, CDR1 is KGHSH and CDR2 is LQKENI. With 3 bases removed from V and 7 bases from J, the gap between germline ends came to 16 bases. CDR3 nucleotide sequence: TGTGCCAGCTCACCTACCCAGAGCCTTGGGGAGCAGTACTTC. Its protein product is CASSPTQSLGEQYF.

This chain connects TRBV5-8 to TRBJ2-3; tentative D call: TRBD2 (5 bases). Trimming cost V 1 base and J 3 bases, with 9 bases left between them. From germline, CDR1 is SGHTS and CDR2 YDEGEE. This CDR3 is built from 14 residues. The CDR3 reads CASSLSGLTDTQYF. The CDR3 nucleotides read TGTGCCAGCAGCTTGTCGGGGTTAACAGATACGCAGTATTTT.

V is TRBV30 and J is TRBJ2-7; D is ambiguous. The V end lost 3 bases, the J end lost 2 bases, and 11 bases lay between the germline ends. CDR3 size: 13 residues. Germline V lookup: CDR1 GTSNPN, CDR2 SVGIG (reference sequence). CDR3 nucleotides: TGTGCCTGGAGGACGTCTAGTACCTACGAGCAGTACTTC. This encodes CAWRTSSTYEQYF.

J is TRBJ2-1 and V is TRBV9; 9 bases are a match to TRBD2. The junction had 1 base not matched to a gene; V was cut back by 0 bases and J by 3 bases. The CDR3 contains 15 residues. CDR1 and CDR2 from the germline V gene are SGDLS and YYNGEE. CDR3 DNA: TGTGCCAGCAGCGTAGAACTAGCGGGCTACAATGAGCAGTTCTTC. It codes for CASSVELAGYNEQFF.

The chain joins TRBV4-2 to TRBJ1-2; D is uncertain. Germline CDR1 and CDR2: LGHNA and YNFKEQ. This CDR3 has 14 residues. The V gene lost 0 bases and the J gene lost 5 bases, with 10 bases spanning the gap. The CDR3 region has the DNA TGTGCCAGCAGCCAAGATAGGTCAGGATATGGCTACACCTTC. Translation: CASSQDRSGYGYTF.

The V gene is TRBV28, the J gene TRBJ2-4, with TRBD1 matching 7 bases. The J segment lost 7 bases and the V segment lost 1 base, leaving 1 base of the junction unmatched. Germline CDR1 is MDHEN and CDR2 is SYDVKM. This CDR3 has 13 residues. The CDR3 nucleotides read TGTGCCAGCAGTTTATTGACAGGGAACATTCAGTACTTC. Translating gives CASSLLTGNIQYF.

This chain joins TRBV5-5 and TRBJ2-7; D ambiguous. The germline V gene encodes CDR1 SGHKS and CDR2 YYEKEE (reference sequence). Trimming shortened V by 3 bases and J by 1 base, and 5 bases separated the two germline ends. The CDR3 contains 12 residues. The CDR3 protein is CASSSLSYEQYF. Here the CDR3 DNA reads TGTGCCAGCAGCTCCCTATCCTACGAGCAGTACTTC.

The CDR3 DNA reads TGTGCCAGCAGCGTAGGAGCAGGGGCTAATGAAAAACTGTTTTTT. This encodes CASSVGAGANEKLFF. The chain is built from TRBV9 and TRBJ1-4, with a tentative D call TRBD1 (6 bases). Looked up from germline, CDR1 is SGDLS and CDR2 is YYNGEE. V was pared by 0 bases and J by 3 bases, with 9 bases between. The CDR3 is 15 amino acids. Complete variable domain (other parts from reference TRBV9 and TRBJ1-4): DSGVTQTPKHLITATGQRVTLRCSPRSGDLSVYWYQQSLDQGLQFLIQYYNGEERAKGNILERFSAQQFPDLHSELNLSSLELGDSALYFCASSVGAGANEKLFFGSGTQLSVL.

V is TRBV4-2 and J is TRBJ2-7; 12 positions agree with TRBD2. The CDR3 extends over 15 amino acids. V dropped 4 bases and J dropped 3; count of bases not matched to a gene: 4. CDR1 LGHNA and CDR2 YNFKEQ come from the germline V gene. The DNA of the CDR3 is TGTGCCAGCAGCCGCGGACTAGCGGGGAACTACGAGCAGTACTTC. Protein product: CASSRGLAGNYEQYF.

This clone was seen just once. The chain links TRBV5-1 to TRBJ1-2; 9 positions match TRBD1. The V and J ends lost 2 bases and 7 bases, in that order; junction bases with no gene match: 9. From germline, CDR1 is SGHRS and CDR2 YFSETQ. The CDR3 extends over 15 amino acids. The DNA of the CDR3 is TGCGCCAGCAGCTTCCAAACAGGGGGCAGCGGTGGCTACACCTTC. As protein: CASSFQTGGSGGYTF.

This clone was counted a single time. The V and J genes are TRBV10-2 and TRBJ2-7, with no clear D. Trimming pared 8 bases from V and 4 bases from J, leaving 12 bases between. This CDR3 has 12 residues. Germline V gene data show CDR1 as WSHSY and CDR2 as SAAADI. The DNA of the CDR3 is TGCGCCAGCTCAGTAGGGCTATACGAGCAGTACTTC. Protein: CASSVGLYEQYF.

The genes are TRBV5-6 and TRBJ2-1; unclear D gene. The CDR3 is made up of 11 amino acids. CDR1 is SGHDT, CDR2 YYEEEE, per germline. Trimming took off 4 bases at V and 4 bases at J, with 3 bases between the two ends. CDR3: CASSRYNEQFF. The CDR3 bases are TGTGCCAGCAGCCGGTACAATGAGCAGTTCTTC.

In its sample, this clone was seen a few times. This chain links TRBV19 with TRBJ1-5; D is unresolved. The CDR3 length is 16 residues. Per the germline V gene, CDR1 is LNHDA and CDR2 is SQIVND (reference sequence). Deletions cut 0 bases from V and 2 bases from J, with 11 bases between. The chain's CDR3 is CASSIDPQEGNQPQHF. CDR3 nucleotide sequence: TGTGCCAGTAGTATAGATCCCCAGGAGGGCAATCAGCCCCAGCATTTT.

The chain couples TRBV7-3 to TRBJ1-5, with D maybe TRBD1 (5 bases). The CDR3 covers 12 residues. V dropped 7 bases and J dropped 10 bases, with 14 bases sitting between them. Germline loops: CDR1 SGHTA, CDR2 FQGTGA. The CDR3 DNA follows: TGTGCCAGCACAAACCCGGGGGAACCCCAGCATTTT. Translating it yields CASTNPGEPQHF.

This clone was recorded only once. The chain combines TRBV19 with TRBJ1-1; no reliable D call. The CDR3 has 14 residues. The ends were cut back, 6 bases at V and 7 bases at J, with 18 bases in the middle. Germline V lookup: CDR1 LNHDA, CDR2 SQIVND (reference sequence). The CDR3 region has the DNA TGTGCCAGTAGCCCATCCCCGGGCCGACTTGAAGCTTTCTTT. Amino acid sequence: CASSPSPGRLEAFF.

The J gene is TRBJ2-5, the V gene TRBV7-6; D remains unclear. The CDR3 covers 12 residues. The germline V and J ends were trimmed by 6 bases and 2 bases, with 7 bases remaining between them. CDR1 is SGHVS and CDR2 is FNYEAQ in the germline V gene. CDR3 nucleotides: TGTGCCAGCAGACCCGTACAAGAGACCCAGTACTTC. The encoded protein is CASRPVQETQYF.

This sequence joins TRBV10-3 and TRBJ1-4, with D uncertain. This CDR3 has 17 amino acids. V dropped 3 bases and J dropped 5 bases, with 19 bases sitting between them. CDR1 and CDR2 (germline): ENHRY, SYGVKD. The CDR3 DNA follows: TGTGCCATCAGTGAAACCCTAAACCGTGCCCCAAATGAAAAACTGTTTTTT. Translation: CAISETLNRAPNEKLFF.

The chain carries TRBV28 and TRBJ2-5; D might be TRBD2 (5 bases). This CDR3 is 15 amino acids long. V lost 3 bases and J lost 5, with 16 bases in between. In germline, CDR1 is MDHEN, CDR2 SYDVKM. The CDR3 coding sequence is TGTGCCAGCAGTTTTCCGACGGGATTGGGTGAGACCCAGTACTTC. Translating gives CASSFPTGLGETQYF. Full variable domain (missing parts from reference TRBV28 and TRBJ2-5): DVKVTQSSRYLVKRTGEKVFLECVQDMDHENMFWYRQDPGLGLRLIYFSYDVKMKEKGDIPEGYSVSREKKERFSLILESASTNQTSMYLCASSFPTGLGETQYFGPGTRLLVL.

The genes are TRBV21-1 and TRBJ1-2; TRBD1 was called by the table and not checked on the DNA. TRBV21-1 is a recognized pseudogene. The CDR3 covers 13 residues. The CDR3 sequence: CASNPDREYGYTF. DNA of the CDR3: TGTGCCAGCAACCCGGACAGGGAGTATGGCTACACCTTC.

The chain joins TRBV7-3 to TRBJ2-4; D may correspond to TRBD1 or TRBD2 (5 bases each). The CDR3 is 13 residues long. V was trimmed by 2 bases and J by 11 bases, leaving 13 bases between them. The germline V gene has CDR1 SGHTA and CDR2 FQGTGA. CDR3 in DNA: TGTGCCAGCAGCTTATATCAGGGAGCCCTTCAGTACTTC. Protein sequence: CASSLYQGALQYF.

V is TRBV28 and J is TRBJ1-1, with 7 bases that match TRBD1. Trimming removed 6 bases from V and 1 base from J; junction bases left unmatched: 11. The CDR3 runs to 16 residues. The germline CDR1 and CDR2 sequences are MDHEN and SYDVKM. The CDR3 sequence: CASRPPLDRPNTEAFF. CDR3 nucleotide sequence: TGTGCCAGCAGACCCCCCCTGGACAGGCCGAACACTGAAGCTTTCTTT.